Below, 15 T cell receptor beta chains from the same sample are listed, as sequenced in a study of shared clonotypes between healthy human individuals. The protocol was immunoSEQ multiplex PCR, while the TCRdb copy is restricted to in-frame clones and leaves out a portion. Of hundreds of thousands of clones detected, approximately 96% appear once; the ten largest clones hold approximately 0.1%. Naive CD8 cells lacked CD45RO, underwent positive selection for CCR7 and left out terminally differentiated effector memory CD45RA+ cells. Sequencing was done on a sample of naive CD8+ T cells sorted from blood. All receptors come from a woman aged 25-40 years in good health.

This chain uses TRBV27 with TRBJ2-5; 7 bases are a match to TRBD2. The germline V gene has CDR1 MNHEY and CDR2 SMNVEV (reference sequence). The CDR3 is made up of 16 amino acids. V lost 6 bases and J lost 4; bases outside the gene matches: 14. CDR3 residues: CASRLLGGSGLETQYF. The CDR3 nucleotides are TGTGCCAGCAGGCTACTGGGGGGGTCCGGCTTAGAGACCCAGTACTTC.

The chain links TRBV9 to TRBJ2-3; TRBD1 aligns across 7 bases. The CDR3 length is 13 residues. The germline CDR1 and CDR2 sequences are SGDLS and YYNGEE. The ends lost 7 bases at V and 1 base at J; junction bases unmatched: 3. CDR3 amino acids: CASGQGGTDTQYF. In nucleotides, the CDR3 is TGTGCCAGCGGGCAGGGGGGCACAGATACGCAGTATTTT.

The chain joins TRBV4-1 to TRBJ1-5; 10 bases are shared with TRBD1. Per the germline V gene, CDR1 is MGHRA and CDR2 is YSYEKL. V shed 0 bases, J shed 3 bases, and the junction held 5 bases outside the gene matches. The CDR3 is 17 residues long. The CDR3 sequence is CASSQDRTGGDNQPQHF. The CDR3 region has the DNA TGCGCCAGCAGCCAAGATAGGACAGGGGGGGACAATCAGCCCCAGCATTTT.

The chain is built from TRBV7-6 and TRBJ2-2, with 9 nucleotides matching TRBD1. Germline V gene lookup returns CDR1 SGHVS and CDR2 FNYEAQ. V shed 5 bases, J shed 3 bases, and the junction held 7 bases outside the gene matches. This CDR3 has 16 residues. This CDR3 is CASSPTGTGYTGELFF. CDR3 bases: TGTGCCAGCAGCCCCACCGGGACAGGGTACACCGGGGAGCTGTTTTTT.

The chain couples TRBV6-5 to TRBJ1-2; TRBD1 agrees at 7 bases. V shed 6 bases, J shed 4 bases, and the junction held 5 bases outside the gene matches. The CDR3 extends over 13 amino acids. The V gene's germline CDR1 is MNHEY and CDR2 SVGAGI. The CDR3 region is CASSLGQVYGYTF. Written as DNA, the CDR3 is TGTGCCAGCAGCCTTGGACAGGTCTATGGCTACACCTTC.

The rearrangement uses TRBV7-2 and TRBJ2-1; 10 bases match TRBD1. The trim removed 4 bases at V and 7 bases at J, leaving 7 bases unmatched. This CDR3 is 15 amino acids long. Germline-derived CDR1 and CDR2 are SGHTA and FQGNSA. CDR3 DNA sequence: TGTGCCAGCAGCTGGGCCGGGGACAGGGGAAATGAGCAGTTCTTC. Encoded protein: CASSWAGDRGNEQFF.

V gene TRBV28 combines with J gene TRBJ2-3; D might be TRBD2 (6 bases). Trimming took off 4 bases at V and 4 bases at J, with 21 bases between the two ends. Germline V gene sequence: CDR1 MDHEN, CDR2 SYDVKM. The CDR3 runs 17 residues. The CDR3 coding sequence is TGTGCCAGCAGTTGGTTTGGGGCTAGTGGGGGGTCAGATACGCAGTATTTT. As protein: CASSWFGASGGSDTQYF.

The rearrangement links TRBV11-2 to TRBJ2-7; D is uncertain. CDR1 is SGHAT, CDR2 FQNNGV, per germline. Trimming left V 8 bases short and J 0 bases short, with 11 bases between. The CDR3 has 13 residues. The CDR3 DNA follows: TGTGCCAGCCAACCGGAACTCTCCTACGAGCAGTACTTC. It translates to CASQPELSYEQYF.

This rearrangement joins TRBV7-2 to TRBJ1-1, with D unresolved. The CDR3 is 14 amino acids. The germline CDR1 and CDR2 sequences are SGHTA and FQGNSA. Trimming removed 2 bases at V and 4 bases at J, with 11 bases between. The CDR3 here is CASSLMGGGTEAFF. The DNA for the CDR3 is TGTGCCAGCAGCTTAATGGGTGGAGGCACTGAAGCTTTCTTT.

The chain links TRBV5-8 to TRBJ2-1; perhaps TRBD2 as D (5 bases). This CDR3 is built from 15 residues. Germline CDR1 and CDR2: SGHTS and YDEGEE. V lost 1 base and J lost 7, with 15 bases in between. CDR3 region: CASSLILNTGNEQFF. For the CDR3, the DNA is TGTGCCAGCAGCTTGATTCTTAACACGGGGAATGAGCAGTTCTTC. Supplemented by reference TRBV5-8 and TRBJ2-1, the full variable domain reads EAGVTQSPTHLIKTRGQQATLRCSPISGHTSVYWYQQALGLGLQFLLWYDEGEERNRGNFPPRFSGRQFPNYSSELNVNALELEDSALYLCASSLILNTGNEQFFGPGTRLTVL.

The gene calls are TRBV5-5 and TRBJ2-7, with D unclear. The CDR3 is 12 amino acids. Germline CDR1 is SGHKS and CDR2 is YYEKEE (reference sequence). The ends were cut back, 0 bases at V and 3 bases at J, with 4 bases in the middle. Written as DNA, the CDR3 is TGTGCCAGCAGCTTGGAGGGCTACGAGCAGTACTTC. The encoded protein is CASSLEGYEQYF.

The rearrangement uses TRBV19 and TRBJ1-2, with 8 bases aligning to TRBD1. Germline lookup yields CDR1 LNHDA and CDR2 SQIVND (reference sequence). This CDR3 has 15 residues. V dropped 3 bases and J dropped 4; count of bases not matched to a gene: 7. The CDR3 reads CASSIGQGRAYGYTF. Written as DNA, the CDR3 is TGTGCCAGTAGTATCGGACAGGGCCGAGCCTATGGCTACACCTTC.

This clone was counted a single time. This rearrangement joins TRBV7-9 to TRBJ1-2; no firm D call. The CDR3 runs to 10 residues. V lost 5 bases and J lost 6, with 4 bases in between. CDR1 is SEHNR and CDR2 is FQNEAQ in the germline V gene (reference sequence). In DNA, the CDR3 is TGTGCCAGCAGCCTTGATGGCTACACCTTC. Residues: CASSLDGYTF. Together with reference TRBV7-9 and TRBJ1-2, the CDR3 gives the full variable domain: DTGVSQNPRHKITKRGQNVTFRCDPISEHNRLYWYRQTLGQGPEFLTYFQNEAQLEKSRLLSDRFSAERPKGSFSTLEIQRTEQGDSAMYLCASSLDGYTFGSGTRLTVV.

This chain connects TRBV28 to TRBJ1-5, with 7 positions matching TRBD1. The V and J ends lost 6 bases and 11 bases, in that order; junction bases with no gene match: 16. Germline V gives CDR1 MDHEN, CDR2 SYDVKM. The CDR3 is 15 residues long. CDR3 loop: CASRDRAVLGRAQHF. The DNA of the CDR3 is TGTGCCAGCAGAGACAGGGCCGTCCTCGGGAGGGCCCAGCATTTT.

The genes are TRBV9 and TRBJ2-1; TRBD2 matches at 9 bases. With V trimmed by 3 bases and J by 2 bases, 6 bases remained unmatched. The length of the CDR3 is 16 residues. Germline V CDR1 and CDR2: SGDLS, YYNGEE. The CDR3 protein is CASSGRLAETYNEQFF. CDR3 bases: TGTGCCAGCAGCGGAAGACTAGCGGAGACCTACAATGAGCAGTTCTTC.